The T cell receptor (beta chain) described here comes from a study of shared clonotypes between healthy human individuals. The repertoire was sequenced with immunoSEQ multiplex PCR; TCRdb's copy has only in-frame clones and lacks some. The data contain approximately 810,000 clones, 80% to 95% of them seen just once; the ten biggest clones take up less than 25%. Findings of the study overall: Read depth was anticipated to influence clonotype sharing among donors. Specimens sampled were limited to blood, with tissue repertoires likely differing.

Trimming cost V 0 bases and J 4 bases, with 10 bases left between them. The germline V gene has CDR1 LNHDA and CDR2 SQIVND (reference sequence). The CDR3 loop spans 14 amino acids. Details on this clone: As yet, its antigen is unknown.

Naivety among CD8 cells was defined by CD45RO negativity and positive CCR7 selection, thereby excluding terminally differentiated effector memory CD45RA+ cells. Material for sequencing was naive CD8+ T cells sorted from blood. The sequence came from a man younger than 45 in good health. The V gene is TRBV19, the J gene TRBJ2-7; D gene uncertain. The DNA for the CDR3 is TGTGCCAGTAGTATAGACGGCGGAGCGTACGAGCAGTACTTC. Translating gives CASSIDGGAYEQYF. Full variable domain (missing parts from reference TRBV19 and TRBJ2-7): DGGITQSPKYLFRKEGQNVTLSCEQNLNHDAMYWYRQDPGQGLRLIYYSQIVNDFQKGDIAEGYSVSREKKESFPLTVTSAQKNPTAFYLCASSIDGGAYEQYFGPGTRLTVT.